These T cell receptor beta chains were read from a single sample in a study of spatial heterogeneity in lung cancer. Via MiXCR, TCRdb re-called the 5' RACE reads, giving one row per CDR3 protein. The table records tens of thousands of distinct CDR3 sequences, around 12% of them present only once. The sample here was PBMCs, taken at surgery. These receptors were taken from a male donor with early-stage non-small cell lung cancer. Both conserved end residues are part of each CDR3. D genes are given only for firm matches. Where a row states a size, it is once, few, many or the class of an expanded clone; other rows omit it.

TRBV12-3/TRBV12-4	-	-	TRBJ1-1	TGTGCCAGCAGCCCGGTGGGGGGGGGCACTGAAGCTTTCTTT	CASSPVGGGTEAFF
TRBV7-2	-	-	TRBJ2-5	TGTGCCAGCAGCCCCCGGGTAGCAGAGACCCAGTACTTC	CASSPRVAETQYF
TRBV6-5	TRBD1	few	TRBJ1-4	TGTGCCAGCAGGAGCCAGGGGGCGACTAATGAAAAACTGTTTTTT	CASRSQGATNEKLFF
TRBV5-5	-	many	TRBJ2-5	TGTGCCAGCAGCACTCTGACAGCCCAAGAGACCCAGTACTTC	CASSTLTAQETQYF
TRBV2	-	many	TRBJ2-3	TGTGCCAGCAGTGACCGAACCACTCCCCGGGATACGCAGTATTTT	CASSDRTTPRDTQYF
TRBV25-1	TRBD2	few	TRBJ2-3	TGTGCCAGCTCCGGGACTAGCGGGAGGGATCAAGATACGCAGTATTTT	CASSGTSGRDQDTQYF
TRBV5-6	-	few	TRBJ2-7	TGTGCCAGCAGCTTGGATTTTCGGGTTACCTACGAGCAGTACTTC	CASSLDFRVTYEQYF
TRBV6-2/TRBV6-3	TRBD2	-	TRBJ2-6	TGTGCCAGCAGGAGAGCGGGAGAGGCCGGGGCCAACGTCCTGACTTTC	CASRRAGEAGANVLTF
TRBV20-1	-	-	TRBJ1-2	TGCAGTGCCCCCCCTCGGGCAGCAAACTATGGCTACACCTTC	CSAPPRAANYGYTF
TRBV4-1	TRBD1	-	TRBJ2-4	TGCGCCAGCAGCAAAGTAACAGGGGATAACATTCAGTACTTC	CASSKVTGDNIQYF
TRBV27	-	-	TRBJ1-1	TGTGCCAGCAGTTTGTACGAGGGGACGGCCCTAGTGGCTGAAGCTTTCTTT	CASSLYEGTALVAEAFF
TRBV11-2	-	-	TRBJ2-3	TGTGCCAGCAGCTTGGGAGGGACAGCACGGACAGATACGCAGTATTTT	CASSLGGTARTDTQYF
TRBV28	-	many	TRBJ1-1	TGTGCCAGCAGTTTAGTTGCCCCTGGGGGCACTGAAGCTTTCTTT	CASSLVAPGGTEAFF
TRBV28	TRBD2	-	TRBJ2-5	TGTGCCAGCCGGACTAGCGGGATAGAGGGGACCCAGTACTTC	CASRTSGIEGTQYF
TRBV19	-	few	TRBJ2-7	TGTGCCACCTCAGCCGGCAGAATTACCGAGCAGTACTTC	CATSAGRITEQYF
TRBV5-1	-	-	TRBJ2-1	TGCGCCAGCAGCTTGGATGAGAGGGGCCTTAATGAGCAGTTCTTC	CASSLDERGLNEQFF
TRBV30	-	-	TRBJ1-5	TGTGCCTGGGGGATGAGATCGGAAAATCAGCCCCAGCATTTT	CAWGMRSENQPQHF
TRBV11-2	TRBD1	many	TRBJ2-1	TGTGCCAGCAGCTTAAACAGGGGGGACAATGAGCAGTTCTTC	CASSLNRGDNEQFF
TRBV3-1	-	many	TRBJ2-1	TGTGCCAGCAGCCAAGACAGAAACAATGAGCAGTTCTTC	CASSQDRNNEQFF
TRBV5-4	TRBD1	few	TRBJ2-3	TGTGCCAGCAGGGGACAGGGTGGAGATACGCAGTATTTT	CASRGQGGDTQYF
TRBV7-9	TRBD2	-	TRBJ2-1	TGTGCCAGCAGCTTAGAAAGAAACGGCGGGAGCAATGAGCAGTTCTTC	CASSLERNGGSNEQFF
TRBV20-1	-	few	TRBJ1-6	TGCAGTGCTAGAGGTAACAGGGACTCACCCCTCCACTTT	CSARGNRDSPLHF
TRBV7-9	-	once	TRBJ2-1	TGTGCCAGCAGCTTAGAGGGAAGCGGCTCCTACAATGAGCAGTTCTTC	CASSLEGSGSYNEQFF
TRBV12-3/TRBV12-4	-	few	TRBJ2-7	TGTGCCAGCAGTCCCCAGGGTGGGGTCGCGGGGTTCGAGCAGTACTTC	CASSPQGGVAGFEQYF
TRBV12-3/TRBV12-4	TRBD2	few	TRBJ2-7	TGTGCCAGCAGTTCGAGCGGGGAAACCTACGAGCAGTACTTC	CASSSSGETYEQYF
TRBV6-6	-	few	TRBJ2-1	TGTGCCAGCAGTTACGCGTCTAACCCCAATGAGCAGTTCTTC	CASSYASNPNEQFF
TRBV7-6	TRBD2	few	TRBJ2-3	TGTGCCAGCAGCCCCCTCGCGGGGGGTAGGACAGATACGCAGTATTTT	CASSPLAGGRTDTQYF
TRBV12-3/TRBV12-4	-	-	TRBJ2-5	TGTGCCAGCAGTACGACTCCACAAGAGACCCAGTACTTC	CASSTTPQETQYF
TRBV6-2/TRBV6-3	-	-	TRBJ1-5	TGTGCCGAATCTCAGCGCAATCAGCCCCAGCATTTT	CAESQRNQPQHF
TRBV19	-	few	TRBJ1-5	TGTGCCAGTAACCCAGGGGCGTTCAATCAGCCCCAGCATTTT	CASNPGAFNQPQHF
TRBV7-9	TRBD1	few	TRBJ1-3	TGTGCCAGCAGCCCGACAGGGACTGGAAACACCATATATTTT	CASSPTGTGNTIYF
TRBV20-1	-	-	TRBJ1-1	TGCAGTGCTAGAGCCCTCGTGGGAGGCACTGAAGCTTTCTTT	CSARALVGGTEAFF
TRBV5-6	-	few	TRBJ2-7	TGTGCCAGCAGCCCCCCGAACAGGGACTCCTACGAGCAGTACTTC	CASSPPNRDSYEQYF
TRBV12-3/TRBV12-4	-	-	TRBJ2-1	TGTGCCAGCAGTTACAGTGAGCAGTTCTTC	CASSYSEQFF
TRBV12-3/TRBV12-4	TRBD1	-	TRBJ2-1	TGTGCCAGCAGGCCACGCCGCCGGACAGGGTTTAATGAGCAGTTCTTC	CASRPRRRTGFNEQFF
TRBV28	TRBD1	many	TRBJ1-6	TGTGCCAGCACCTTGCCCCAGGGGGTTGAGTCACCCCTCCACTTT	CASTLPQGVESPLHF
TRBV24-1	-	many	TRBJ2-3	TGTGCCACCAGTGATCCGGACAGCGGGTTCACAGATACGCAGTATTTT	CATSDPDSGFTDTQYF
TRBV5-1	TRBD1	-	TRBJ2-2	TGCGCCAGCAGCTTGGCGTTTCAGACAGGGGCGAGGACCGGGGAGCTGTTTTTT	CASSLAFQTGARTGELFF
TRBV4-3	-	-	TRBJ1-1	TGCGCCAGCAGCCAAGGTAGCCCAACTGAAGCTTTCTTT	CASSQGSPTEAFF
TRBV28	TRBD1	-	TRBJ2-6	TGTGCCAGCAGGGGGACAGGGCTCCTCTCTGGGGCCAACGTCCTGACTTTC	CASRGTGLLSGANVLTF
TRBV5-4	-	few	TRBJ2-1	TGTGCCAGCAGCTTGGGTGGCGACCAGGGCAATGAGCAGTTCTTC	CASSLGGDQGNEQFF
TRBV7-2	TRBD1	few	TRBJ2-5	TGTGCCAGCAGCTTTGGACAGGGGGCGGCCGAGACCCAGTACTTC	CASSFGQGAAETQYF
TRBV29-1	-	-	TRBJ2-6	TGCAGCGTTGAATTGGGGGTCTCTGGGGCCAACGTCCTGACTTTC	CSVELGVSGANVLTF
TRBV27	-	-	TRBJ2-7	TGTGCCAGCAGCTTTTCCAATGACAGGAACCACTACGAGCAGTACTTC	CASSFSNDRNHYEQYF
TRBV4-2	TRBD2	-	TRBJ2-1	TGTGCCAGCAGCCAGGAACCTAGCGGGGGGTACAATGAGCAGTTCTTC	CASSQEPSGGYNEQFF
TRBV10-3	-	-	TRBJ2-2	TGTGCCATCATGATTCACCGGGACTCCCCGAACACCGGGGAGCTGTTTTTT	CAIMIHRDSPNTGELFF
TRBV3-1	TRBD2	few	TRBJ2-7	TGTGCCAGCAGCCACTCTAGCGGGACCCACGAGCAGTACTTC	CASSHSSGTHEQYF
TRBV7-9	TRBD2	few	TRBJ2-1	TGTGCCAGCAGCTTAGTGGGTCCTAGCGGAGGCTACAATGAGCAGTTCTTC	CASSLVGPSGGYNEQFF
TRBV3-1	-	-	TRBJ2-5	TGTGCCAGCAGCTTACCGGGACGGCTCCAAGAGACCCAGTACTTC	CASSLPGRLQETQYF
TRBV28	TRBD2	-	TRBJ2-7	TGTGCCAGCAGTTTGGGGGGGTCCTCGGGTGAGCAGTACTTC	CASSLGGSSGEQYF
TRBV30	-	-	TRBJ1-6	TGTGCCTGGAGTGAGAGGGGGAATCTCCTCCACTTT	CAWSERGNLLHF
TRBV20-1	-	-	TRBJ2-7	TGCAGTGCGACCGGGACCGAGCAGTACTTC	CSATGTEQYF
TRBV11-3	TRBD1	many	TRBJ2-1	TGTGCCAGCAGCAAGGGACAGGGTCGCTACAATGAGCAGTTCTTC	CASSKGQGRYNEQFF